The sequence of this TCR beta chain was determined in a study of shared clonotypes between healthy human individuals. Across the study: Per-donor plates numbered three CD4 naive, three CD4 memory, two CD8 naive and one CD8 memory.

Germline assignment: CDR1 SGHVS and CDR2 FQNEAQ. V was shortened by 3 bases and J by 2 bases, with 11 bases between the two germline ends. The CDR3 loop spans 14 amino acids. Libraries were prepared by immunoSEQ multiplex PCR; TCRdb keeps only in-frame clonotypes and omits some of them. The sample records about a million clones, about 75% being singletons. About this clone: As yet, its antigen is unknown.

Whole-study findings and limits: When naive CD4 clonotypes were compared across a handful of donors, around 5% were shared.

The sample taken for sequencing was memory CD4+ T cells sorted from blood. As to subset: CD45RA-negative fraction. This rearrangement joins TRBV7-8 to TRBJ2-7; the D is unclear. The source is a man between 18 and 29 years old in good health. This CDR3 reads CASSFMAATYEQYF. The CDR3 bases are TGTGCCAGCAGCTTCATGGCGGCCACCTACGAGCAGTACTTC. The full variable domain, completed using reference TRBV7-8 and TRBJ2-7, is GAGVSQSPRYKVAKRGQDVALRCDPISGHVSLFWYQQALGQGPEFLTYFQNEAQLDKSGLPSDRFFAERPEGSVSTLKIQRTQQEDSAVYLCASSFMAATYEQYFGPGTRLTVT.